This T cell receptor beta chain was recovered during a study of read filtering for tumor transcriptome and immune sequencing. General study points: About four fifths of IR-seq clonotypes had one read, totaling approximately 4% of reads; RNA-seq: approximately 73% and 42%.

At least ten counts were recorded for this clonotype. As yet, its antigen is unknown. This library used approximately 0.4 ug RNA and molecular barcoded adaptors spanning alpha/delta and beta/gamma chains. Each CDR3 protein is one row after TCRdb ran MiXCR on the reads. The data contain approximately 140,000 distinct CDR3 sequences, less than 15% of them singletons. This TCR derives from a donor older than 35 with multiple myeloma. The specimen was a population of CD138-negative cells sorted from bone marrow.

CDR3 loop: CTPPARGPQETQYF. The DNA of the CDR3 is TGCACCCCCCCGGCCAGGGGGCCCCAAGAGACCCAGTACTTC. V usage is TRBV29-1 and J usage is TRBJ2-5, with 8 bases aligning to TRBD1. The CDR3 is made up of 14 amino acids. From germline, CDR1 is SQVTM and CDR2 ANQGSEA. Complete variable domain (other parts from reference TRBV29-1 and TRBJ2-5): SAVISQKPSRDICQRGTSLTIQCQVDSQVTMMFWYRQQPGQSLTLIATANQGSEATYESGFVIDKFPISRPNLTFSTLTVSNMSPEDSSIYLCTPPARGPQETQYFGPGTRLLVL.